The rows below give T cell receptor beta chains drawn from one sample of a study of T cell repertoires in cytomegalovirus infection. TCRdb reprocessed the reads with MiXCR, giving one entry per CDR3 protein. The sample yields 680,000 or so distinct CDR3 sequences, roughly 35% seen once. The source material was PBMCs. These receptors all come from a human donor in good health (CMV status not recorded). Some clones in this sample may be carry-over from other donors' samples. Each CDR3 is given with its conserved first and last residue. The order of the fields is clone size, J gene, V gene, CDR3 protein. A row's size may be missing; if present it is once, few, many or a size class.

>-|TRBJ2-3|TRBV5-4
CASSFPRTGSSTDTQYF
>few|TRBJ1-1|TRBV11-2
CASRTLRNNTEAFF
>-|TRBJ1-5|TRBV14
CASSRRARYSNQPQHF
>many|TRBJ2-1|TRBV20-1
CSAGGEVGQFF
>-|TRBJ2-7|TRBV25-1
CASSRSRGYEQYF
>few|TRBJ2-7|TRBV6-6
CASSQTVVEQYF
>few|TRBJ1-6|TRBV7-6
CASSQPGSPLHF
>few|TRBJ2-5|TRBV7-8
CASSLAQYQETQYF
>-|TRBJ1-2|TRBV7-2
CSSTHNPILYCYTF
>-|TRBJ1-2|TRBV20-1
CSAPGQGAYMGYGYTF
>few|TRBJ2-1|TRBV14
CASSQNSLSSYNEQFF
>-|TRBJ2-2|TRBV7-3
CASSLGQDNTGELFF
>-|TRBJ1-6|TRBV4-1
CASSQVGQGSSPLHF
>-|TRBJ2-7|TRBV28
CASRLGIGSYYEQYF
>few|TRBJ1-2|TRBV29-1
CSVEDTVHNYGYTF
>-|TRBJ2-1|TRBV29-1
CSVAQSAGAYNEQFF
>few|TRBJ2-1|TRBV9
CASIIPRTSGYEQFF
>-|TRBJ1-1|TRBV28
CASKGWVATEAFF
>-|TRBJ2-1|TRBV29-1
CSVAASGIPYNEQFF
>few|TRBJ1-5|TRBV12-3/TRBV12-4
CASSFGSLANQPQHF
>-|TRBJ1-2|TRBV10-3
CAIRGDRVVDGYTF
>few|TRBJ1-5|TRBV6-1
CASSRKTPGQGPWGNQPQHF
>once|TRBJ1-1|TRBV29-1
CSVEVVGGFDTEAFF
>-|TRBJ1-1|TRBV7-9
CASSPMAVTEAFF
>many|TRBJ2-2|TRBV7-2
CASSSLLQGTGELFF
>-|TRBJ2-3|TRBV24-1
CATSDRSAGEGIDTQYF
>-|TRBJ2-1|TRBV10-3
CAIRSIAGGGNEQFF
>few|TRBJ2-7|TRBV2
CASTQGVFYEQYF
>few|TRBJ1-4|TRBV6-6
CASSYPAVSTNEKLFF
>once|TRBJ1-4|TRBV24-1
CATSAGFDRGIDEKLFF
>-|TRBJ2-7|TRBV12-3/TRBV12-4
CASSRLAGRYEQYF
>-|TRBJ2-4|TRBV27
CASSSLASLAKNIQYF
>few|TRBJ2-1|TRBV6-2/TRBV6-3
CASSLGDPSDEQFF
>-|TRBJ2-3|TRBV12-3/TRBV12-4
CASSSSSGRDTDTQYF
>-|TRBJ2-7|TRBV6-1
CASSRNLQGYEQYF
>few|TRBJ2-3|TRBV6-4
CASSRQGTGDTQYF
>few|TRBJ1-5|TRBV7-8
CASSLVSGAGGSQPQHF
>few|TRBJ2-3|TRBV11-2
CASSPWGGSTDTQYF
>-|TRBJ2-5|TRBV7-9
CASRTRDRAQETQYF
>many|TRBJ2-1|TRBV7-2
CASSLLLGLAGAGGIEQFF
>once|TRBJ1-5|TRBV12-3/TRBV12-4
CASSLKATSQPQHF
>few|TRBJ2-3|TRBV5-1
CASSLDGGGGADTQYF
>few|TRBJ1-3|TRBV25-1
CASSDLGAEESTIYF
>-|TRBJ2-3|TRBV6-4
CASSDSRGAVDTQYF
>few|TRBJ1-6|TRBV5-1
CASSLEGGRSPLHF
>few|TRBJ2-5|TRBV11-2
CASSSKTSGGGGTQYF
>-|TRBJ1-2|TRBV6-2/TRBV6-3
CASSYSFGSVGNYGYTF
>few|TRBJ1-3|TRBV12-3/TRBV12-4
CASSLVQGGNTIYF
>few|TRBJ1-2|TRBV7-8
CASSLGGKGSGGYTF
>many|TRBJ1-4|TRBV7-2
CASSFSSLGSEKLFF
>-|TRBJ2-7|TRBV11-3
CASSLRTAAGYEQYF